The entry below describes one T cell receptor (beta chain). The antigen is undetermined. Trimming stripped 5 bases from V and 0 bases from J, with 12 bases between. The CDR3 runs 15 residues. Germline V gene data show CDR1 as LNHNV and CDR2 as YYDKDF (reference sequence). In the ViraFEST assay, antigen-specific CD4+ clonotypes were identified by expansion after peptide-pool stimulation. After less than twelve days in culture, the CD4+ T cells were isolated. Documented for the person is a PCR-confirmed SARS-CoV-2 infection occurring between March and December 2020. Half-medium replacement with IL-2 medium occurred on days 3 and 7. TCRdb's copy holds only in-frame clones and misses some; the assay was immunoSEQ multiplex PCR. Here the sample spans under 65,000 clones, around 80% being singletons. These data come from a study of vaccination effects on CD4 cells after COVID-19. Whole-study context: Both of the two convalescent patients gave a sample, one 16 days and one a week before vaccination. Study-level results: In the study, convalescent patients were few, and early post-infection timepoints were absent. After vaccination, at late timepoints, clones induced by infection and by vaccine contracted markedly.

This receptor was identified in a human donor who had a prior SARS-CoV-2 infection. Specimen: CD4+ T cells from PBMCs cultured with HIV peptides, collected before COVID-19 vaccination. Subset given: HIV-1 Nef peptide pool negative control/reference culture. This chain links TRBV15 with TRBJ2-3; perhaps TRBD2 as D (6 bases). Here the CDR3 reads CATSGRLESTDTQYF. In DNA, the CDR3 is TGTGCCACCAGCGGCCGACTAGAGAGCACAGATACGCAGTATTTT. Full variable domain (remainder filled in from reference TRBV15 and TRBJ2-3): DAMVIQNPRYQVTQFGKPVTLSCSQTLNHNVMYWYQQKSSQAPKLLFHYYDKDFNNEADTPDNFQSRRPNTSFCFLDIRSPGLGDTAMYLCATSGRLESTDTQYFGPGTRLTVL.